The 12 T cell receptor beta chains below were found in one sample sequenced in a study of cytomegalovirus exposure and HLA in healthy donors. 60 Vbeta and 13 Jbeta primers were used in PCR. This table comes from immunoSEQ multiplex PCR, and its TCRdb copy is limited to in-frame clones, with some not included. This sample carries around 130,000 clones, 80% of them seen once, and the ten largest clones take roughly 5.5%. The sample comprised PBMCs. The receptors were sampled from a man aged 25-45 years in good health and CMV-seronegative.

This chain connects TRBV27 to TRBJ1-2, with 9 bases fitting TRBD1. V dropped 4 bases and J dropped 4; count of bases not matched to a gene: 10. Germline V gene data show CDR1 as MNHEY and CDR2 as SMNVEV (reference sequence). This CDR3 is 16 amino acids long. The CDR3 region is CASSYTGTGSSYGYTF. In DNA, the CDR3 is TGTGCCAGCAGTTACACCGGGACAGGGAGTAGCTATGGCTACACCTTC.

V usage is TRBV5-1 and J usage is TRBJ1-1; 8 bases match TRBD1. Losses at the gene ends were 1 base for V and 4 bases for J; bases not matched to a gene: 3. The CDR3 is made up of 14 amino acids. Germline lookup yields CDR1 SGHRS and CDR2 YFSETQ. The CDR3 nucleotides read TGCGCCAGCAGCTTGCACGACAGGGGCACTGAAGCTTTCTTT. Its translation: CASSLHDRGTEAFF.

This sequence joins TRBV7-2 and TRBJ1-1; a weak D match, TRBD1 (6 bases). This CDR3 is built from 14 residues. Between the trimmed V and J ends, which lost 5 bases and 0 bases, there was a span of 10 bases. Per the germline V gene, CDR1 is SGHTA and CDR2 is FQGNSA. The CDR3 loop is CASSPTGLNTEAFF. For the CDR3, the DNA is TGTGCCAGCAGCCCGACAGGATTGAACACTGAAGCTTTCTTT. The full variable domain, completed using reference TRBV7-2 and TRBJ1-1, is GAGVSQSPSNKVTEKGKDVELRCDPISGHTALYWYRQSLGQGLEFLIYFQGNSAPDKSGLPSDRFSAERTGGSVSTLTIQRTQQEDSAVYLCASSPTGLNTEAFFGQGTRLTVV.

In this sample, this clone turned up once. V gene TRBV6-5 combines with J gene TRBJ2-7, with TRBD2 as a possible D gene (6 bases). Germline assignment: CDR1 MNHEY and CDR2 SVGAGI. Deletions cut 1 base from V and 0 bases from J, with 13 bases between. This CDR3 region has 16 residues. CDR3 nucleotide sequence: TGTGCCAGCAGTTACTGGGGGGTTGAAAACTCCTACGAGCAGTACTTC. Encoded protein: CASSYWGVENSYEQYF.

The rearrangement links TRBV4-1 to TRBJ2-3, with 8 bases matching TRBD2. V was pared by 1 base and J by 2 bases, with 5 bases of the junction left unmatched. There are 16 residues in the CDR3. Germline V gene data show CDR1 as MGHRA and CDR2 as YSYEKL. The CDR3 region has the DNA TGCGCCAGCAGCCAAGCGGGAGGGGTGACCACAGATACGCAGTATTTT. It codes for CASSQAGGVTTDTQYF.

The chain links TRBV9 to TRBJ2-3; 9 bases map to TRBD2. This CDR3 spans 15 amino acids. Germline V gene data show CDR1 as SGDLS and CDR2 as YYNGEE. V was pared by 4 bases and J by 0 bases, with 3 bases of the junction left unmatched. The DNA for the CDR3 is TGTGCCAGCAGCCACAGCGGGAGGAGCACAGATACGCAGTATTTT. Protein product: CASSHSGRSTDTQYF.

This chain uses TRBV4-1 with TRBJ2-5; 10 nucleotides agree with TRBD2. The V gene end was trimmed by 6 bases and the J gene end by 2 bases; junction bases not matched to a gene: 21. The V gene's germline CDR1 is MGHRA and CDR2 YSYEKL. The CDR3 length is 20 residues. Here the CDR3 DNA reads TGCGCCAGCAGATTTTCCCAGGGGGCTAGCGGGAGTAATCCGCAAGAGACCCAGTACTTC. It codes for CASRFSQGASGSNPQETQYF.

The chain carries TRBV7-8 and TRBJ2-3, with TRBD2 matching 10 bases. Germline CDR1 SGHVS, CDR2 FQNEAQ. Trimming took 3 bases from V and 2 from J; bases not matched to a gene: 8. The CDR3 sequence is 17 residues long. CDR3 bases: TGTGCCAGCAGCTTTGCAGCGGGAGGGTCGCTCACAGATACGCAGTATTTT. Amino acid sequence: CASSFAAGGSLTDTQYF.

V gene TRBV2 combines with J gene TRBJ2-3; the match to TRBD1 covers 7 bases. Looked up from germline, CDR1 is SNHLY and CDR2 is FYNNEI. The CDR3 has 15 amino acids. Trimming cost V 6 bases and J 0 bases; bases outside gene matches: 6. The CDR3 protein is CASSRDSTSTDTQYF. CDR3 DNA sequence: TGTGCCAGCAGCCGGGACAGCACTAGCACAGATACGCAGTATTTT.

This rearrangement joins TRBV19 to TRBJ2-1, with TRBD1 as a possible D gene (6 bases). CDR1 LNHDA and CDR2 SQIVND come from the germline V gene (reference sequence). The V and J ends lost 2 bases and 4 bases respectively, with 9 bases between them. This CDR3 contains 14 residues. CDR3 in amino acids: CASSIQGPYNEQFF. CDR3 bases: TGTGCCAGTAGTATACAGGGGCCATACAATGAGCAGTTCTTC.

This chain uses TRBV30 with TRBJ2-1; D is unclear. This CDR3 is 11 amino acids long. Germline CDR1 reads GTSNPN; CDR2 reads SVGIG (reference sequence). Between the trimmed V and J ends, which lost 3 bases and 4 bases, there was a span of 4 bases. The CDR3 is CAWRQYNEQFF. Written as DNA, the CDR3 is TGTGCCTGGAGACAGTACAATGAGCAGTTCTTC.

The V gene is TRBV7-8, the J gene TRBJ2-7; 7 bases agree with TRBD2. CDR3 length: 12 amino acids. Germline trimming cut 5 bases from V and 7 bases from J; bases unmatched to any gene: 5. The germline gives CDR1 SGHVS, CDR2 FQNEAQ. The CDR3 DNA follows: TGTGCCAGCAGCCCTCCCGGGGGGGAGCAGTACTTC. As protein: CASSPPGGEQYF.